These 22 T cell receptor beta chains originate from one sample sequenced in a study of T cell changes during pregnancy in multiple sclerosis. The assay was immunoSEQ multiplex PCR, and TCRdb's table has in-frame clones only and misses some. Among some 30,000 clones, 90% were seen once, and the ten largest hold roughly 0.58%. The sequenced sample was CD4+ T cells from peripheral blood mononuclear cells, obtained in the third trimester of pregnancy. Receptors originate from a female donor in good health, enrolled as a control in a pregnancy study.

V and J are TRBV9 and TRBJ1-4; D is possibly TRBD1 (6 bases). CDR1 SGDLS and CDR2 YYNGEE come from the germline V gene. The CDR3 has 15 residues. With 3 bases removed from V and 1 base from J, the gap between germline ends came to 10 bases. CDR3 DNA sequence: TGTGCCAGCAGCGCCCGGACAGAAACTAATGAAAAACTGTTTTTT. Translated: CASSARTETNEKLFF. The full variable domain, completed using reference TRBV9 and TRBJ1-4, is DSGVTQTPKHLITATGQRVTLRCSPRSGDLSVYWYQQSLDQGLQFLIQYYNGEERAKGNILERFSAQQFPDLHSELNLSSLELGDSALYFCASSARTETNEKLFFGSGTQLSVL.

The V gene is TRBV11-3, the J gene TRBJ2-6, with D perhaps matching TRBD1 (6 bases). Germline CDR1 is SGHNT and CDR2 is YENEEA. V was pared by 0 bases and J by 4 bases, with 10 bases between. The CDR3 extends over 16 amino acids. In DNA, the CDR3 is TGTGCCAGCAGCTTAGAAGCAGGGGCGGGGGCCAACGTCCTGACTTTC. This translates into CASSLEAGAGANVLTF.

The chain recombines TRBV4-1 with TRBJ2-5; weak D call: TRBD1 (5 bases). V shed 0 bases and J shed 1 base, with 9 bases lying between them. Per germline, CDR1 MGHRA and CDR2 YSYEKL. This CDR3 contains 15 residues. This chain's CDR3 is CASSQDGAIQETQYF. The CDR3 region has the DNA TGCGCCAGCAGCCAAGATGGGGCCATCCAAGAGACCCAGTACTTC.

The chain links TRBV10-2 to TRBJ2-3, with TRBD2 as a possible D gene (7 bases). The V and J ends lost 4 bases and 6 bases respectively, with 17 bases between them. The CDR3 spans 15 residues. The V gene's germline CDR1 is WSHSY and CDR2 SAAADI. The CDR3 nucleotides read TGCGCCAGCAGTGGAACGCCCGGGGGGCCTGATACGCAGTATTTT. Residues: CASSGTPGGPDTQYF.

The J gene is TRBJ2-6, the V gene TRBV5-1; tentatively, D is TRBD2 (7 bases). This CDR3 has 18 amino acids. Trimming stripped 4 bases from V and 0 bases from J, with 17 bases between. Germline values: CDR1 SGHRS, CDR2 YFSETQ. CDR3 protein: CASSPPLGGASGANVLTF. As DNA, the CDR3 is TGCGCCAGCAGCCCCCCCCTGGGGGGGGCCTCTGGGGCCAACGTCCTGACTTTC.

This chain links TRBV30 with TRBJ1-4; D is unresolved. CDR1 and CDR2 (germline): GTSNPN, SVGIG (reference sequence). This CDR3 comprises 14 residues. With 3 bases removed from V and 8 bases from J, the gap between germline ends came to 16 bases. CDR3 sequence reads: CAWSAGGPSEKLFF. In DNA, the CDR3 is TGTGCCTGGAGCGCAGGAGGCCCGTCGGAAAAACTGTTTTTT.

The gene calls are TRBV6-5 and TRBJ2-7; D perhaps matches TRBD2 (6 bases). V lost 9 bases to trimming and J lost 6 bases, with 24 bases between them. This CDR3 comprises 15 residues. CDR1 and CDR2 (germline): MNHEY, SVGAGI. DNA for the CDR3: TGTGCCAGTTCCCTTCACCGGGGGAGGACCCTCGAGCAGTACTTC. It codes for CASSLHRGRTLEQYF.

In regard to this clone: A junction end diverges from the germline sequence, so it may reflect a read error. The rearrangement links TRBV7-7 to TRBJ2-3; 11 bases are shared with TRBD2. The CDR3 length is 16 residues. Looked up from germline, CDR1 is SSHAT and CDR2 is FNYEAQ (reference sequence). In nucleotides, the CDR3 is TGTGCTAGCAGCTCCGGGGTAGCGGGGGGGGCGGATACGCAGTATTTT. Amino acids: CASSSGVAGGADTQYF.

The CDR3 DNA reads as TGCGCCAGCAGCCCTTGGACAGGTAGCTCCTACGAGCAGTACTTC. It yields the protein CASSPWTGSSYEQYF. The chain employs TRBV5-1 and TRBJ2-7; 7 positions match TRBD1. Per germline, CDR1 SGHRS and CDR2 YFSETQ. After removal of 4 bases from V and 0 bases from J, the junction contained 7 bases not matched to a gene. This CDR3 contains 15 residues.

This chain links TRBV6-1 with TRBJ1-5; D is perhaps TRBD1 (5 bases). Germline V lookup: CDR1 MNHNS, CDR2 SASEGT. This CDR3 is 15 amino acids long. Trimming removed 0 bases at V and 3 bases at J, with 9 bases between. CDR3: CASSEAGGANQPQHF. CDR3 coding DNA: TGTGCCAGCAGTGAAGCGGGAGGGGCCAATCAGCCCCAGCATTTT.

The chain is built from TRBV4-3 and TRBJ2-1; D is unresolved. Trimming pared 0 bases from V and 6 bases from J, leaving 18 bases between. Germline-derived CDR1 and CDR2 are LGHNA and YSLEER. The CDR3 has 17 amino acids. The CDR3, as DNA: TGCGCCAGCAGCCAAGATTGGTATGGCACCCGGGTCAATGAGCAGTTCTTC. Translating it yields CASSQDWYGTRVNEQFF.

Written as DNA, the CDR3 is TGTGCCAGCAGCCGACCGGGACTAGCGGGAGGGGATACGCAGTATTTT. It codes for CASSRPGLAGGDTQYF. V usage is TRBV7-9 and J usage is TRBJ2-3; 16 bases agree with TRBD2. The germline V gene encodes CDR1 SEHNR and CDR2 FQNEAQ (reference sequence). There are 16 residues in the CDR3. After removal of 5 bases from V and 6 bases from J, the junction contained 5 bases not matched to a gene.

This chain links TRBV30 with TRBJ2-3, with D possibly matching TRBD2 (7 bases). The CDR3 spans 15 residues. V was clipped by 2 bases and J by 2 bases, with 14 bases between them. CDR1 is GTSNPN and CDR2 is SVGIG in the germline V gene (reference sequence). As DNA, the CDR3 is TGTGCCTGGAGTATTAGGGGGGGAATCACAGATACGCAGTATTTT. Its translation: CAWSIRGGITDTQYF.

The rearrangement uses TRBV5-1 and TRBJ2-5, with TRBD2 identical over 9 bases. Germline-derived CDR1 and CDR2 are SGHRS and YFSETQ. J was trimmed by 5 bases and V by 1 base; bases with no gene match: 9. This CDR3 spans 16 amino acids. CDR3 DNA: TGCGCCAGCAGCTTGCTCGGCGGGAGGGCCGGGGAGACCCAGTACTTC. Its translation is CASSLLGGRAGETQYF.

The J gene is TRBJ2-5, the V gene TRBV30; no definite D call. V lost 8 bases and J lost 5, with 12 bases in between. Germline V gene data show CDR1 as GTSNPN and CDR2 as SVGIG (reference sequence). This CDR3 has 11 amino acids. CDR3 region: CAHEHRETQYF. As DNA, the CDR3 is TGTGCCCACGAGCATCGGGAGACCCAGTACTTC. Filled out from reference TRBV30 and TRBJ2-5, the complete variable domain reads SQTIHQWPATLVQPVGSPLSLECTVEGTSNPNLYWYRQAAGRGLQLLFYSVGIGQISSEVPQNLSASRPQDRQFILSSKKLLLSDSGFYLCAHEHRETQYFGPGTRLLVL.

The chain uses TRBV14 and TRBJ1-1; D is undetermined. The CDR3 extends over 13 amino acids. Germline assignment: CDR1 SGHDN and CDR2 FVKESK. The germline V and J ends were trimmed by 0 bases and 8 bases, with 10 bases remaining between them. Written as DNA, the CDR3 is TGTGCCAGCAGCCAAGATTTGGCTGGCGAAGCTTTCTTT. This encodes CASSQDLAGEAFF. Looking up the rest from reference TRBV14 and TRBJ1-1 gives the full variable domain: EAGVTQFPSHSVIEKGQTVTLRCDPISGHDNLYWYRRVMGKEIKFLLHFVKESKQDESGMPNNRFLAERTGGTYSTLKVQPAELEDSGVYFCASSQDLAGEAFFGQGTRLTVV.

This rearrangement joins TRBV6-5 to TRBJ1-5; a possible D gene is TRBD1 (5 bases). V was pared by 6 bases and J by 2 bases, with 8 bases between. The V gene's germline CDR1 is MNHEY and CDR2 SVGAGI. CDR3 length equals 13 residues. CDR3 DNA: TGTGCCAGCAGACGGGGGGGCAATCAGCCCCAGCATTTT. The encoded protein is CASRRGGNQPQHF.

The sample holds a few counts of this clone. The V and J genes are TRBV7-2 and TRBJ2-5; D ambiguous. The germline V gene encodes CDR1 SGHTA and CDR2 FQGNSA. CDR3 length: 12 residues. Trimming removed 5 bases from V and 13 bases from J, with 17 bases in between. The CDR3 DNA sequence: TGTGCCAGCAGCCCGAGCACGGGTCGTGGGTACTTC. Protein: CASSPSTGRGYF.

The V call is TRBV5-1, the J call TRBJ2-3; TRBD1 agrees at 8 bases. This CDR3 is built from 14 residues. From germline, CDR1 is SGHRS and CDR2 YFSETQ. V shed 4 bases, J shed 4 bases, and the junction held 5 bases outside the gene matches. Here the CDR3 reads CASSLGQGADTQYF. Here the CDR3 DNA reads TGCGCCAGCAGCCTCGGACAGGGTGCAGATACGCAGTATTTT.

The V and J genes are TRBV2 and TRBJ2-2; the match to TRBD2 covers 14 bases. The CDR3 sequence is 16 residues long. Trimming cost V 6 bases and J 1 base; bases outside gene matches: 1. Germline V lookup: CDR1 SNHLY, CDR2 FYNNEI. As DNA, the CDR3 is TGTGCCAGCAGAGGGACTAGCGGGGGGAACACCGGGGAGCTGTTTTTT. Its protein product is CASRGTSGGNTGELFF.

The chain employs TRBV2 and TRBJ2-1; D remains unclear. Germline V gene sequence: CDR1 SNHLY, CDR2 FYNNEI. This CDR3 contains 15 residues. Trimming took 4 bases from V and 0 from J, leaving 10 bases between them. The CDR3 DNA reads TGTGCCAGCAGTGCGCAGGCCTACTCCTACAATGAGCAGTTCTTC. This sequence encodes CASSAQAYSYNEQFF.

V is TRBV9 and J is TRBJ2-2; maybe TRBD2 (7 bases). Trimming stripped 5 bases from V and 5 bases from J, with 16 bases between. Germline V gives CDR1 SGDLS, CDR2 YYNGEE. The CDR3 is 15 residues long. CDR3 sequence reads: CASSRGGLVTGELFF. CDR3 nucleotide sequence: TGTGCCAGCAGTCGCGGGGGCCTAGTAACCGGGGAGCTGTTTTTT. Combining the CDR3 with reference TRBV9 and TRBJ2-2 gives the whole variable domain DSGVTQTPKHLITATGQRVTLRCSPRSGDLSVYWYQQSLDQGLQFLIQYYNGEERAKGNILERFSAQQFPDLHSELNLSSLELGDSALYFCASSRGGLVTGELFFGEGSRLTVL.